Listed below are T cell receptor beta chains from one sample, sequenced in a study of blood T cell repertoires in COVID-19. Libraries were prepared by immunoSEQ multiplex PCR; TCRdb keeps only in-frame clonotypes and omits some of them. The profile covers a few hundred thousand clones, with just under 90% appearing a single time and about 1.2% taken by the ten largest. Sequencing was done on a sample of PBMCs or T cells enriched from blood (not recorded which). These receptors were taken from a man younger than 45 who had recovered from COVID-19. Both conserved end residues are trimmed from each CDR3.

j_gene | v_gene | CDR3aa
TRBJ1-1 | TRBV18 | ASSPFGTGGTEAF
TRBJ1-5 | TRBV13 | ASSRQRGPQH
TRBJ1-3 | TRBV10-1 | ASSESGSGNTIY
TRBJ2-1 | TRBV4-1 | ASSQLIGGVSEQF
TRBJ1-1 | TRBV6-5 | ASRTGGSAF
TRBJ2-3 | TRBV28 | ASRLNRAGIDTQY
TRBJ2-3 | TRBV11-1 | ASSPSGGSTDTQY
TRBJ2-3 | TRBV6-5 | ASSPRTFGDTQY
TRBJ2-7 | TRBV11-2 | ASSPGTSGGPSYEQY
TRBJ1-1 | TRBV29-1 | SVVGSPMNTEAF
TRBJ2-3 | TRBV10-1 | ATSDGQGAKGGTDTQY
TRBJ1-2 | TRBV5-6 | ASSFTGLGYGYT
TRBJ2-1 | TRBV27 | ASSFTGGNYNEQF
TRBJ1-3 | TRBV21-1 | ASSPDGRVRNWKGNTIY
TRBJ2-3 | TRBV15 | ATSRDPGQGADTQY
TRBJ2-2 | TRBV2 | ASNFLGKTGELF
TRBJ1-4 | TRBV25-1 | ASSEYGVVATNEKLF
TRBJ1-5 | TRBV12-2 | ASRFIFRQGADQPQH
TRBJ2-1 | TRBV28 | ASSSGNEQF
TRBJ2-5 | TRBV20-1 | SATHRETQY
TRBJ2-3 | TRBV7-2 | ASTLRRESDTQY
TRBJ1-2 | TRBV27 | ASSLMGGIPNGYT
TRBJ2-1 | TRBV7-9 | ASSTSGRAYNEQF
TRBJ2-2 | TRBV5-1 | ASSPLGTLTGELF
TRBJ2-2 | TRBV29-1 | SVMTSPGGELF
TRBJ1-6 | TRBV30 | AYEPGGSYNSPLH
TRBJ2-6 | TRBV6-5 | ATTRDGAGANVLT
TRBJ1-1 | TRBV2 | ASSEVRGGTEAF
TRBJ2-2 | TRBV7-2 | ASSRRTSGITNTGELF
TRBJ2-3 | TRBV24-1 | ATSDLSRMRY
TRBJ2-5 | TRBV6-1 | ASSEAPDKMETQY
TRBJ1-5 | TRBV7-6 | ASSLEIGLGKPQH
TRBJ2-6 | TRBV19 | ASSTGGAGTSGANVLT
TRBJ1-5 | TRBV18 | ASSQRQGPDQPQH
TRBJ2-7 | TRBV6-6 | ASSSAGEQY
TRBJ1-2 | TRBV5-4 | ASSFGETNYGYT
TRBJ1-1 | TRBV10-1 | ASSEGGSVAF
TRBJ2-7 | TRBV2 | ASSEKRETYEQY
TRBJ2-5 | TRBV7-9 | ASSLESGRETQY
TRBJ1-2 | TRBV5-8 | ASSPYGNYGYT
TRBJ1-2 | TRBV6-6 | ASSYSNPDPSYGYT
TRBJ1-5 | TRBV21-1 | ASSKVAGQGEVGNQPQH
TRBJ2-1 | TRBV24-1 | ATSDPSGRKDNEQF
TRBJ2-1 | TRBV7-2 | ASSFSGGAYNEQF
TRBJ2-2 | TRBV10-3 | AISGSTQTAGELF
TRBJ1-1 | TRBV29-1 | SVAQGVGLGTEAF
TRBJ1-4 | TRBV6-5 | ASSSPRVRKLF
TRBJ2-5 | TRBV11-2 | ASSFGSQETQY
TRBJ1-2 | TRBV9 | ASSVGSGGDYGYT
TRBJ2-1 | TRBV6-2/TRBV6-3 | ASSYSGGAYNEQF
TRBJ2-2 | TRBV9 | ASSPLNTGELF
TRBJ2-1 | TRBV19 | ASSVTAGGLENEQF
TRBJ2-1 | TRBV9 | ASSLAGVYNEQF
TRBJ1-1 | TRBV28 | ASSLPGAGPNTEAF
TRBJ1-1 | TRBV10-2 | ASSAGQMAF
TRBJ2-7 | TRBV14 | ASSQVSGGASEQY
TRBJ2-7 | TRBV6-5 | ATFGTGTYEQY